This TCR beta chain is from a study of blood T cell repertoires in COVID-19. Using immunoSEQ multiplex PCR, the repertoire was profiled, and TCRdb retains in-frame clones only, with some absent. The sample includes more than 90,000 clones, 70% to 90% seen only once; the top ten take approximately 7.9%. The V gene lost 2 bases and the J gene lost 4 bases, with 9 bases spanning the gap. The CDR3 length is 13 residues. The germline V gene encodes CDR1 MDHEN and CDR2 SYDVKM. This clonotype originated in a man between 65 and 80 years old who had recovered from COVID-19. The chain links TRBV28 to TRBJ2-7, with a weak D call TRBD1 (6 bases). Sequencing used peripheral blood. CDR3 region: CASSLTGKYEQYF. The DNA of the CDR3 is TGTGCCAGCAGTTTAACAGGGAAATACGAGCAGTACTTC.